The 31 T cell receptor beta chains given below trace back to one sample, sequenced in a study of OX40 agonist ivuxolimab in advanced cancers. Using immunoSEQ multiplex PCR, the repertoire was profiled, and TCRdb retains in-frame clones only, with some absent. Of some 79,000 clones in the sample, about 88% are singletons; the top ten hold approximately 4%. The sample was CD4+ or CD8+ T cells sorted from blood, taken in a trial of the OX40 agonist ivuxolimab. These receptors all come from an adult with an advanced solid tumor such as melanoma, head and neck, liver or kidney cancer.

This rearrangement joins TRBV25-1 to TRBJ2-1; 7 bases agree with TRBD2. V trimming: 7 bases; J trimming: 5 bases; junction bases outside the gene matches: 5. Germline V gene sequence: CDR1 MGHDK, CDR2 SYGVNS. This CDR3 contains 13 residues. CDR3 in amino acids: CASTTSAHNEQFF. CDR3 coding DNA: TGTGCCAGCACTACTAGCGCCCACAATGAGCAGTTCTTC.

The chain links TRBV27 to TRBJ2-6; D gene uncertain. Looked up from germline, CDR1 is MNHEY and CDR2 is SMNVEV (reference sequence). CDR3 size: 15 residues. Between the trimmed V and J ends, which lost 5 bases and 2 bases, there was a span of 10 bases. CDR3 region: CASSPLGAGANVLTF. CDR3 bases: TGTGCCAGCAGTCCCTTGGGTGCTGGGGCCAACGTCCTGACTTTC.

This clone turned up a few times. The chain couples TRBV6-6 to TRBJ1-2, with TRBD1 identical over 12 bases. V was clipped by 4 bases and J by 4 bases; unmatched bases: 7. This CDR3 contains 16 residues. From germline, CDR1 is MNHNY and CDR2 SVGAGI (reference sequence). CDR3 sequence: CASSSLPGQGAYGYTF. In DNA form, the CDR3 reads TGTGCCAGCAGTTCCCTACCGGGACAGGGGGCCTATGGCTACACCTTC.

V and J are TRBV29-1 and TRBJ1-2, with 9 nucleotides matching TRBD1. After removal of 6 bases from V and 4 bases from J, the junction contained 12 bases not matched to a gene. The CDR3 has 15 residues. The germline CDR1 and CDR2 sequences are SQVTM and ANQGSEA. The DNA for the CDR3 is TGCAGCGTCGAAAAGGGGACAGGGAGCGTCTATGGCTACACCTTC. As protein: CSVEKGTGSVYGYTF.

The table lists this clone with a few counts. Written as DNA, the CDR3 is TGTGCCAGCTCACCAGCCGGGACGAGCGGGGAGCTGTTTTTT. Its translation is CASSPAGTSGELFF. The chain carries TRBV18 and TRBJ2-2; D might be TRBD1 or TRBD2, each matching 5 bases. Trimming took 2 bases from V and 7 from J, leaving 11 bases between them. The CDR3 is made up of 14 amino acids. CDR1 is KGHSH and CDR2 is LQKENI in the germline V gene.

The V and J genes are TRBV28 and TRBJ2-3; TRBD2 agrees at 7 bases. The germline V gene encodes CDR1 MDHEN and CDR2 SYDVKM. The CDR3 totals 17 residues. With V trimmed by 5 bases and J by 3 bases, 14 bases remained unmatched. The CDR3 coding sequence is TGTGCCAGCAGTGCCGTGGGGGGTTCTAGCGGAACAGATACGCAGTATTTT. This gives the protein CASSAVGGSSGTDTQYF.

This clone was seen only once. V gene TRBV10-3 combines with J gene TRBJ2-3; 11 bases line up with TRBD2. This CDR3 has 15 residues. The germline V gene encodes CDR1 ENHRY and CDR2 SYGVKD. V lost 5 bases, J lost 4 bases, and 5 bases stayed unmatched. In nucleotides, the CDR3 is TGTGCCATCAGTAAAACTAGCGGGAGCTCAGATACGCAGTATTTT. Translating gives CAISKTSGSSDTQYF.

V usage is TRBV20-1 and J usage is TRBJ2-7; D may be TRBD1 or TRBD2 (5 bases each). V lost 6 bases to trimming and J lost 7 bases, with 13 bases between them. The CDR3 contains 11 residues. Per the germline V gene, CDR1 is DFQATT and CDR2 is SNEGSKA (reference sequence). CDR3 DNA sequence: TGCAGTGCCCCCCTTTGGGGGGAGCAGTACTTC. It specifies CSAPLWGEQYF.

The chain joins TRBV5-5 to TRBJ1-2; no reliable D call. The CDR3 extends over 12 amino acids. The ends were cut back, 3 bases at V and 7 bases at J, with 10 bases in the middle. Germline CDR1 SGHKS, CDR2 YYEKEE (reference sequence). CDR3: CASSWAGGGYTF. The CDR3 DNA sequence: TGTGCCAGCAGCTGGGCGGGTGGTGGCTACACCTTC.

The J gene is TRBJ2-3, the V gene TRBV19; 7 nucleotides line up with TRBD2. CDR3 size: 16 residues. Germline-derived CDR1 and CDR2 are LNHDA and SQIVND (reference sequence). Trimming at V came to 7 bases and at J to 3 bases, leaving 13 bases not matched to a gene. In DNA, the CDR3 is TGTGCCAGTAACGGCGGGAGAGAGATAGAAACAGATACGCAGTATTTT. Amino acids: CASNGGREIETDTQYF.

The gene calls are TRBV19 and TRBJ2-3, with 11 bases lining up with TRBD1. The CDR3 totals 16 residues. Germline CDR1 LNHDA, CDR2 SQIVND (reference sequence). Trimming cost V 5 bases and J 4 bases; bases outside gene matches: 8. As DNA, the CDR3 is TGTGCCAGTAGTCGATCAGGACAGGGGGCTGCAGATACGCAGTATTTT. Translation: CASSRSGQGAADTQYF.

This chain links TRBV7-3 with TRBJ2-7; 8 bases match TRBD2. Per germline, CDR1 SGHTA and CDR2 FQGTGA. The trim removed 5 bases at V and 2 bases at J, leaving 8 bases unmatched. The CDR3 loop spans 15 amino acids. Here the CDR3 DNA reads TGTGCCAGCAGCCGGCAAGCGGGAGACACCTACGAGCAGTACTTC. Translating it yields CASSRQAGDTYEQYF.

The chain uses TRBV4-1 and TRBJ2-3; D gene uncertain. V shed 1 base and J shed 0 bases, with 5 bases lying between them. CDR1 MGHRA and CDR2 YSYEKL come from the germline V gene. The CDR3 is 14 residues long. CDR3 in DNA: TGCGCCAGCAGCCAAGCTGTAAGCACAGATACGCAGTATTTT. Translated: CASSQAVSTDTQYF.

The table lists this clone with a few counts. The J gene is TRBJ2-5, the V gene TRBV7-6; TRBD2 aligns across 9 bases. Germline loops: CDR1 SGHVS, CDR2 FNYEAQ. Unmatched junction bases numbered 9, after V lost 5 bases and J lost 2 bases. The CDR3 consists of 16 residues. DNA of the CDR3: TGTGCCAGCAGCCGCCTTGCGGGGGGGGCACAAGAGACCCAGTACTTC. Its translation: CASSRLAGGAQETQYF. Based on the CDR3 plus reference TRBV7-6 and TRBJ2-5, the full variable domain is GAGVSQSPRYKVTKRGQDVALRCDPISGHVSLYWYRQALGQGPEFLTYFNYEAQQDKSGLPNDRFSAERPEGSISTLTIQRTEQRDSAMYRCASSRLAGGAQETQYFGPGTRLLVL.

This chain connects TRBV6-1 to TRBJ1-4; D is perhaps TRBD1 (5 bases). The CDR3 contains 14 residues. Germline V gene data show CDR1 as MNHNS and CDR2 as SASEGT. With 5 bases removed from V and 5 bases from J, the gap between germline ends came to 12 bases. Here the CDR3 DNA reads TGTGCCAGCAGTTTAGAGACAGTAAATGAAAAACTGTTTTTT. The encoded protein is CASSLETVNEKLFF.

The chain has TRBV6-1 and TRBJ2-1; 7 nucleotides agree with TRBD2. CDR3 length equals 15 residues. J gave up 7 bases and V 5 bases, and 11 bases lay outside the gene matches. The V gene's germline CDR1 is MNHNS and CDR2 SASEGT. The CDR3 region has the DNA TGTGCCAGCAGTCCCCTTGAGGGAGGGCGGAATGAGCAGTTCTTC. It codes for CASSPLEGGRNEQFF.

The J gene is TRBJ2-7, the V gene TRBV19; 11 nucleotides match TRBD1. Per the germline V gene, CDR1 is LNHDA and CDR2 is SQIVND (reference sequence). Germline trimming cut 1 base from V and 2 bases from J; bases unmatched to any gene: 1. The length of the CDR3 is 15 residues. The CDR3 DNA reads TGTGCCAGTAGTATAGCGGGACAGGGGGCCTACGAGCAGTACTTC. It encodes CASSIAGQGAYEQYF.

The chain recombines TRBV11-1 with TRBJ2-3; 13 nucleotides align to TRBD2. CDR1 is SGHAT, CDR2 FQDESV, per germline (reference sequence). Germline trimming cut 6 bases from V and 1 base from J; bases unmatched to any gene: 4. This CDR3 contains 16 residues. CDR3 region: CASSTSGRAGTDTQYF. The CDR3 coding sequence is TGTGCCAGCAGTACTAGCGGGAGGGCCGGCACAGATACGCAGTATTTT.

This sequence joins TRBV28 and TRBJ1-1; 9 positions match TRBD1. The germline V gene encodes CDR1 MDHEN and CDR2 SYDVKM. V gave up 5 bases and J gave up 5 bases; unmatched junction bases: 12. The CDR3 loop spans 16 amino acids. CDR3 sequence (DNA): TGTGCCAGCAGTCCACCGGGACAGGGAAGTCGGACTGAAGCTTTCTTT. Translated: CASSPPGQGSRTEAFF.

The genes are TRBV4-1 and TRBJ2-1; a weak D match, TRBD2 (5 bases). The CDR3 loop spans 15 amino acids. Germline V gives CDR1 MGHRA, CDR2 YSYEKL. The germline V and J ends were trimmed by 4 bases and 6 bases, with 16 bases remaining between them. The CDR3 spells CASSLAERSRNEQFF. Written as DNA, the CDR3 is TGCGCCAGCAGCCTGGCGGAGCGGTCCCGCAATGAGCAGTTCTTC.

This clone was observed a handful of times. V gene TRBV10-3 combines with J gene TRBJ1-1; 7 nucleotides align to TRBD1. The CDR3 covers 13 residues. V lost 6 bases, J lost 3 bases, and 4 bases stayed unmatched. CDR1 is ENHRY and CDR2 is SYGVKD in the germline V gene. Written as DNA, the CDR3 is TGTGCCATCAGCGGACAGGAGGACACTGAAGCTTTCTTT. It encodes CAISGQEDTEAFF.

The gene calls are TRBV28 and TRBJ2-2; TRBD1 or TRBD2 may be the D gene (5 bases each). The germline V and J ends were trimmed by 6 bases and 5 bases, with 16 bases remaining between them. Germline lookup yields CDR1 MDHEN and CDR2 SYDVKM. The CDR3 contains 15 residues. The DNA of the CDR3 is TGTGCCAGCAGCTTACCGGGACCCGGGACCGGGGAGCTGTTTTTT. It encodes CASSLPGPGTGELFF.

On this clone itself: The junction differs from germline at one of its ends, possibly a read error. The chain combines TRBV7-7 with TRBJ2-1; D remains ambiguous. Germline V gives CDR1 SSHAT, CDR2 FNYEAQ (reference sequence). The CDR3 length is 15 residues. In nucleotides, the CDR3 is TGTGCTAGCAGTCCGGACCCCAAGGCCTACAATGAGCAGTTCTTC. Amino acid sequence: CASSPDPKAYNEQFF.

In nucleotides, the CDR3 is TGTGCCAGCCCTGCCGGGACTAGCGGGGAGACCCAGTACTTC. This translates into CASPAGTSGETQYF. The V and J genes are TRBV2 and TRBJ2-5, with 12 bases lining up with TRBD2. CDR1 and CDR2 from the germline V gene are SNHLY and FYNNEI. The CDR3 is 14 residues long. V was clipped by 8 bases and J by 5 bases; unmatched bases: 6.

The gene calls are TRBV25-1 and TRBJ2-3; D possibly matches TRBD1 or TRBD2 (5 bases each). Germline V gene data show CDR1 as MGHDK and CDR2 as SYGVNS. V was clipped by 0 bases and J by 2 bases, with 9 bases between them. The CDR3 loop spans 15 amino acids. CDR3 loop: CASSEYWGNTDTQYF. DNA of the CDR3: TGTGCCAGCAGTGAATATTGGGGGAACACAGATACGCAGTATTTT.

This clone was counted a single time. The CDR3 region has the DNA TGTGCCAGCAGCTCCGGACAGGGCGCCGAGACCCAGTACTTC. Translating it yields CASSSGQGAETQYF. The chain uses TRBV5-4 and TRBJ2-5, with TRBD1 matching 8 bases. This CDR3 has 14 amino acids. CDR1 and CDR2 from the germline V gene are SGHNT and YYREEE (reference sequence). With V trimmed by 3 bases and J by 5 bases, 6 bases remained unmatched.

The chain couples TRBV11-2 to TRBJ2-7, with TRBD1 identical over 7 bases. Germline-derived CDR1 and CDR2 are SGHAT and FQNNGV. V lost 5 bases to trimming and J lost 5 bases; unmatched junction nucleotides: 12. The CDR3 covers 15 residues. The chain's CDR3 is CASSLPGQVLDEQYF. The DNA for the CDR3 is TGTGCCAGCAGCCTACCCGGACAGGTTCTTGACGAGCAGTACTTC.

This CDR3 reads CAWRGQGWGTEAFF. The CDR3, as DNA: TGTGCCTGGAGGGGACAGGGGTGGGGCACTGAAGCTTTCTTT. The chain carries TRBV30 and TRBJ1-1, with 10 bases that match TRBD1. Germline values: CDR1 GTSNPN, CDR2 SVGIG (reference sequence). Losses at the gene ends were 3 bases for V and 4 bases for J; bases not matched to a gene: 5. CDR3 length: 14 residues.

The chain uses TRBV29-1 and TRBJ2-1, with D perhaps being TRBD1 or TRBD2 (6 bases each). Trimming cost V 4 bases and J 7 bases, with 14 bases left between them. Germline CDR1 and CDR2: SQVTM and ANQGSEA. The CDR3 is 13 amino acids. CDR3 protein: CSVVRGAGNEQFF. The CDR3 DNA follows: TGCAGCGTTGTGAGGGGGGCGGGGAATGAGCAGTTCTTC.

The V gene is TRBV19, the J gene TRBJ1-2; TRBD1 aligns across 7 bases. V was pared by 6 bases and J by 2 bases, with 15 bases of the junction left unmatched. The germline V gene encodes CDR1 LNHDA and CDR2 SQIVND (reference sequence). CDR3 length: 17 amino acids. The CDR3 nucleotides read TGTGCCAGTAGCCTTGATATGGCAGGGGGGCCGAACTATGGCTACACCTTC. This codes for CASSLDMAGGPNYGYTF.

V gene TRBV9 combines with J gene TRBJ2-3, with no clear D. CDR3 length: 15 amino acids. Germline V gene lookup returns CDR1 SGDLS and CDR2 YYNGEE. V was cut by 0 bases and J by 2 bases, with 10 bases left in between. CDR3 nucleotides: TGTGCCAGCAGCGTAGACGCGACCCACACAGATACGCAGTATTTT. This encodes CASSVDATHTDTQYF.